These 21 T cell receptor beta chains originate from one sample sequenced in a study of blood T cell repertoires in COVID-19 (dated by TCRdb to the early 2020s). The library relied on the immunoSEQ multiplex PCR assay. The clones in this table, taken by TCRdb from immuneACCESS, are in-frame only. Not every clone is retained; where verified, under half of the shortfall comes from an unresolved V gene, and the cause of the rest is unknown. This sample has under 300,000 clones in its table, and about nine tenths of those were observed once. The ten largest clones capture approximately 2.2% of the sample. The source material was peripheral blood. These receptors all stem from a man in his fifties with acute or convalescent COVID-19.

The chain couples TRBV19 to TRBJ1-2; 10 bases agree with TRBD1. With 9 bases clipped from V and 4 bases from J, the junction kept 8 bases outside the gene matches. The CDR3 spans 14 residues. The germline gives CDR1 LNHDA, CDR2 SQIVND (reference sequence). CDR3 coding DNA: TGTGCCAGCCGTGACAGGGGGCGGATCTATGGCTACACCTTC. It translates to CASRDRGRIYGYTF.

J is TRBJ2-7 and V is TRBV24-1, with TRBD2 as a possible D gene (6 bases). Trimming pared 9 bases from V and 3 bases from J, leaving 14 bases between. The CDR3 consists of 13 residues. CDR1 is KGHDR, CDR2 SFDVKD, per germline. CDR3 protein: CATAGRTNYEQYF. The CDR3 nucleotides are TGTGCCACCGCGGGACGGACGAACTACGAGCAGTACTTC.

The chain couples TRBV24-1 to TRBJ2-5; the D is unclear. Trimming took 5 bases from V and 7 from J, leaving 13 bases between them. CDR3 length: 13 amino acids. CDR1 is KGHDR, CDR2 SFDVKD, per germline. CDR3 in DNA: TGTGCCACCAGTGGGGCGACCTCTTTGACCCAGTACTTC. It yields the protein CATSGATSLTQYF.

This rearrangement joins TRBV7-3 to TRBJ1-6; D might be TRBD1 (6 bases). Germline V CDR1 and CDR2: SGHTA, FQGTGA. The V end was cut by 4 bases, the J end by 7 bases, with 14 bases between. The CDR3 contains 15 residues. CDR3 nucleotide sequence: TGTGCCAGCAGCTCCCAAGGGGGTAGCAATTCACCCCTCCACTTT. Protein product: CASSSQGGSNSPLHF.

This clone was picked up a small number of times. The V and J genes are TRBV6-5 and TRBJ1-1; 9 nucleotides agree with TRBD1. The CDR3 covers 15 residues. Germline loops: CDR1 MNHEY, CDR2 SVGAGI. V dropped 4 bases and J dropped 4; count of bases not matched to a gene: 7. The CDR3 here is CASSSTGGRGTEAFF. The CDR3 bases are TGTGCCAGCAGTTCCACAGGGGGCAGGGGCACTGAAGCTTTCTTT.

The chain uses TRBV7-9 and TRBJ2-7; D is perhaps TRBD1 (6 bases). Germline-derived CDR1 and CDR2 are SEHNR and FQNEAQ (reference sequence). The CDR3 is made up of 12 amino acids. The germline V and J ends were trimmed by 4 bases and 5 bases, with 9 bases remaining between them. Here the CDR3 reads CASSSDSHEQYF. The DNA of the CDR3 is TGTGCCAGCAGCTCGGACAGCCACGAGCAGTACTTC. Looking up the rest from reference TRBV7-9 and TRBJ2-7 gives the full variable domain: DTGVSQNPRHKITKRGQNVTFRCDPISEHNRLYWYRQTLGQGPEFLTYFQNEAQLEKSRLLSDRFSAERPKGSFSTLEIQRTEQGDSAMYLCASSSDSHEQYFGPGTRLTVT.

The CDR3 nucleotides are TGTGCCAGCAGCTCCAATGCGGGCTTTGAAGCTTTCTTT. Protein sequence: CASSSNAGFEAFF. The chain has TRBV27 and TRBJ1-1, with D unclear. The ends were cut back, 6 bases at V and 7 bases at J, with 15 bases in the middle. This CDR3 region has 13 residues. Germline assignment: CDR1 MNHEY and CDR2 SMNVEV (reference sequence).

The V gene is TRBV7-9, the J gene TRBJ2-2, with D tentatively TRBD1 (6 bases). V lost 6 bases and J lost 1, with 12 bases in between. CDR3 size: 15 residues. Germline lookup yields CDR1 SEHNR and CDR2 FQNEAQ (reference sequence). The DNA of the CDR3 is TGTGCCAGCAGTTTTTACAGGGTGAACACCGGGGAGCTGTTTTTT. It yields the protein CASSFYRVNTGELFF.

V is TRBV25-1 and J is TRBJ2-3, with D hard to call. Germline CDR1 and CDR2: MGHDK and SYGVNS. V was clipped by 1 base and J by 2 bases, with 4 bases between them. The CDR3 runs to 13 residues. Written as DNA, the CDR3 is TGTGCCAGCAGTGAATCCTCCACAGATACGCAGTATTTT. This codes for CASSESSTDTQYF. The entire variable domain, with the rest obtained from reference TRBV25-1 and TRBJ2-3, is as follows: EADIYQTPRYLVIGTGKKITLECSQTMGHDKMYWYQQDPGMELHLIHYSYGVNSTEKGDLSSESTVSRIRTEHFPLTLESARPSHTSQYLCASSESSTDTQYFGPGTRLTVL.

This clone was seen once. This chain joins TRBV9 and TRBJ1-2; D gene unclear. Trimming took 4 bases from V and 8 from J, leaving 18 bases between them. Germline V gene data show CDR1 as SGDLS and CDR2 as YYNGEE. The CDR3 extends over 14 amino acids. The CDR3 sequence is CASSSPRPFLGYTF. The CDR3, as DNA: TGTGCCAGCAGCTCCCCGCGCCCTTTTTTGGGCTACACCTTC.

The rearrangement uses TRBV27 and TRBJ1-2; 9 positions agree with TRBD1. The CDR3 spans 13 residues. The germline gives CDR1 MNHEY, CDR2 SMNVEV (reference sequence). V shed 4 bases and J 7 bases; nucleotides not matched to a gene: 4. The CDR3 is CASSWDREGGYTF. The CDR3 DNA reads as TGTGCCAGCAGTTGGGACAGGGAGGGTGGCTACACCTTC.

This chain joins TRBV11-2 and TRBJ2-2; TRBD2 matches at 8 bases. This CDR3 region has 16 residues. Germline V gene lookup returns CDR1 SGHAT and CDR2 FQNNGV. J gave up 4 bases and V 1 base, and 5 bases lay outside the gene matches. CDR3 protein: CASSLAGGHITGELFF. In nucleotides, the CDR3 is TGTGCCAGCAGCTTAGCGGGGGGGCATATCACCGGGGAGCTGTTTTTT.

This chain links TRBV30 with TRBJ2-7, with D possibly matching TRBD1 (6 bases). V lost 6 bases, J lost 0 bases, and 15 bases lay in between. This CDR3 is 14 amino acids long. Per germline, CDR1 GTSNPN and CDR2 SVGIG (reference sequence). This chain's CDR3 is CACLNREYSYEQYF. In DNA, the CDR3 is TGTGCCTGCCTGAACAGGGAATACTCCTACGAGCAGTACTTC.

The rearrangement joins TRBV27 to TRBJ2-5; 11 bases align to TRBD1. CDR3 length: 15 amino acids. V gave up 5 bases and J gave up 5 bases; unmatched junction bases: 7. Germline V gives CDR1 MNHEY, CDR2 SMNVEV (reference sequence). CDR3 sequence (DNA): TGTGCCAGCAGTATAGGACAGGGGGCAGGGGAGACCCAGTACTTC. This translates into CASSIGQGAGETQYF.

The chain has TRBV7-2 and TRBJ1-5; 8 bases align to TRBD1. This CDR3 is built from 14 residues. Trimming removed 0 bases from V and 6 bases from J; junction bases left unmatched: 1. Germline assignment: CDR1 SGHTA and CDR2 FQGNSA. Here the CDR3 reads CASSLATGGQPQHF. The CDR3 DNA sequence: TGTGCCAGCAGCTTAGCAACAGGGGGTCAGCCCCAGCATTTT.

This chain joins TRBV4-2 and TRBJ2-7; TRBD2 agrees at 7 bases. V lost 4 bases and J lost 2; bases outside the gene matches: 2. From germline, CDR1 is LGHNA and CDR2 YNFKEQ. The CDR3 length is 13 residues. CDR3 protein: CASSPGGTYEQYF. CDR3 coding DNA: TGTGCCAGCAGCCCCGGGGGGACCTACGAGCAGTACTTC.

The V and J genes are TRBV30 and TRBJ1-3; D is ambiguous. The CDR3 is 15 residues long. V lost 4 bases, J lost 0 bases, and 13 bases lay in between. The germline V gene has CDR1 GTSNPN and CDR2 SVGIG (reference sequence). CDR3 in DNA: TGTGCCTGGAAAGAATTGGCCTTCTCTGGAAACACCATATATTTT. It translates to CAWKELAFSGNTIYF.

This chain connects TRBV29-1 to TRBJ1-1, with 11 bases identical to TRBD1. The V and J ends lost 5 bases and 4 bases, in that order; junction bases with no gene match: 3. The CDR3 runs 13 residues. From germline, CDR1 is SQVTM and CDR2 ANQGSEA. DNA of the CDR3: TGCAGCGTTACCGGGACAGGGGGCACTGAAGCTTTCTTT. As protein: CSVTGTGGTEAFF. Together with reference TRBV29-1 and TRBJ1-1, the CDR3 gives the full variable domain: SAVISQKPSRDICQRGTSLTIQCQVDSQVTMMFWYRQQPGQSLTLIATANQGSEATYESGFVIDKFPISRPNLTFSTLTVSNMSPEDSSIYLCSVTGTGGTEAFFGQGTRLTVV.

The chain links TRBV5-1 to TRBJ2-5, with D perhaps matching TRBD2 (6 bases). This CDR3 comprises 15 residues. V gave up 0 bases and J gave up 0 bases, with 9 bases separating them. Germline CDR1 SGHRS, CDR2 YFSETQ. CDR3 DNA: TGCGCCAGCAGCTTGGTGGCGGGGAACCAAGAGACCCAGTACTTC. Encoded protein: CASSLVAGNQETQYF.

The chain is built from TRBV20-1 and TRBJ2-5, with D hard to call. The germline V gene encodes CDR1 DFQATT and CDR2 SNEGSKA (reference sequence). Between the trimmed V and J ends, which lost 5 bases and 5 bases, there was a span of 9 bases. The CDR3 covers 11 residues. CDR3 in amino acids: CSALNGETQYF. The CDR3 coding sequence is TGCAGTGCTCTGAACGGGGAGACCCAGTACTTC.

The rearrangement joins TRBV18 to TRBJ2-3; tentatively, D is TRBD2 (6 bases). Germline lookup yields CDR1 KGHSH and CDR2 LQKENI. The germline V and J ends were trimmed by 2 bases and 0 bases, with 15 bases remaining between them. This CDR3 region has 17 residues. CDR3 residues: CASSPRRDLSSTDTQYF. For the CDR3, the DNA is TGTGCCAGCTCACCAAGGAGGGACCTGTCTAGCACAGATACGCAGTATTTT.